This paragraph reports one TCR beta chain. This clonotype was seen a few times. This receptor's antigen is unknown. Per-nucleotide qualities are absent, and no much larger clonotype sits a single base away. Receptors were amplified or captured by PCR. Sequencing took place on an Illumina HiSeq 2500. TCR library preparation used molecular barcoding, with unique molecular identifiers applied to normalize quantification of the TCRbeta repertoire. TCRdb trimmed public reads at Q25 via fastp, called clones via MiXCR and kept in-frame beta chains. CDR3 protein duplicates are merged, each entry listing the most common genes and DNA. The sample table contains some 200,000 distinct CDR3 sequences; only one count was recorded for about 8.4% of them. 35% to 45% of the sample belongs to the ten largest clones. The CDR3 numbers 15 residues from cysteine through phenylalanine. Kept here is only the CDR3 DNA, which spans 45 bases and is read in frame from base 1. Reading the germline V gene gives CDR1 MGHRA and CDR2 YSYEKL. Trimming takes 4 bases off V and 7 bases off J; junction bases not matched to a gene: 10.

Read against the paper, the sample's treatment or condition label means: allogeneic hematopoietic cell transplantation with graft depleted of TCRalphabeta T cells and CD19 B cells. Transplant recipients were children who received TCRalphabeta/CD19-depleted allogeneic hematopoietic cell grafts. These data originate in a study of T-cell reconstitution after alpha-beta-depleted transplantation in children (dated by TCRdb to the mid-2010s). As for the study more broadly: Using TCR repertoire profiling, the study quantitatively followed how T-cell immune reconstitution unfolded in children after TCRalphabeta/CD19-depleted allogeneic hematopoietic cell transplantation.

Here is what the overall study found, with its caveats: Apparently early alphabetaT-cell count recovery about two months after transplant reportedly relied on only several hundred rapidly expanded clones derived from non-depleted graft cells. Over subsequent months, a decline in hyperexpanded clone frequencies was noted, and after one year, T-cell counts and TCRbeta diversity were mostly ascribed to newly produced T cells. In some patients, the high TCRbeta diversity seen at day 60 was put down to recipient T cells and intrathymic progenitors that had survived conditioning.

The input for sequencing was PBMCs, mostly from graft donor cells, taken 360 days after TCRalphabeta/CD19-depleted stem cell transplant. The TCR was taken from a male patient under 10 years old who had a stem cell transplant for acute myeloid leukemia, so the T cells may come from the graft donor. The sequence links TRBV4-1 to TRBJ2-1; 7 bases in the middle match TRBD2. The DNA sequence is given as TGCGCCAGCAGCCGCTGGGCGGGAGCGCCAAATGAGCAGTTCTTC. Its protein is CASSRWAGAPNEQFF.